This T cell receptor (beta chain) originates from a study of control samples from healthy donors and cancer patients. The V and J ends lost 1 base and 4 bases respectively, with 16 bases between them. The V gene's germline CDR1 is SGHTA and CDR2 FQGTGA. This CDR3 comprises 16 residues. Assay: immunoSEQ multiplex PCR; the TCRdb copy retains only in-frame clones and omits some. The top ten clones hold approximately 2.4% of a sample with about 55,000 clones, roughly 96% of them seen once. This chain joins TRBV7-3 and TRBJ1-1, with D possibly TRBD1 on 6 matching bases. Sequencing was carried out using blood. The receptor was isolated from a man under 40 in good health. The CDR3 DNA is TGTGCCAGCAGCTTAAGATCTTTGGGGGCCGGCACTGAAGCTTTCTTT. Protein sequence: CASSLRSLGAGTEAFF.